The present entry profiles one T cell receptor beta chain with its context. Germline V gene lookup returns CDR1 MNHNS and CDR2 SASEGT. The CDR3 has 14 amino acids. Trimming removed 2 bases from V and 6 bases from J, with 14 bases in between. The record originates from a study of PD-L1 blockade in urothelial cancer. Data came from immunoSEQ multiplex PCR; TCRdb stores just in-frame clones and leaves some out. The sample records about 93,000 clones, around 91% being singletons. Time point: pretreatment peripheral blood. The chain combines TRBV6-1 with TRBJ2-7; D might be TRBD2 (6 bases). The sequence came from a man aged 55 to 69 with urothelial cancer. The specimen comprised PBMCs, sampled around atezolizumab (anti-PD-L1) treatment. CDR3 coding DNA: TGTGCCAGCAGTGAATCGGGGGTTTGGGGCGAGCAGTACTTC. Amino acid sequence: CASSESGVWGEQYF.